Shown below are 27 T cell receptor beta chains from a single sample sequenced in a study of T cells in Graves' hyperthyroidism and ophthalmopathy. RNA transcripts gave rise to amplified TCR beta CDR3 regions. First-round RT-PCR with HTBI primers amplified the TCR CDR3 region. TCRdb fed the multiplex PCR reads into MiXCR, producing one record per CDR3 protein. This sample yields more than 500,000 distinct CDR3 sequences, of which around 15% are seen a single time; 3.8% belongs to the top ten. What was sequenced was blood. The receptors stem from a woman aged 25 to 45 with Graves' hyperthyroidism.

This clonotype was seen many times. V usage is TRBV30 and J usage is TRBJ1-1; D ambiguous. The CDR3 length is 11 residues. The germline V gene has CDR1 GTSNPN and CDR2 SVGIG (reference sequence). Trimming pared 4 bases from V and 9 bases from J, leaving 12 bases between. CDR3 amino acids: CAWTPGFQAFF. CDR3 in DNA: TGTGCCTGGACCCCGGGCTTCCAAGCTTTCTTT.

This clonotype showed up many times. The chain couples TRBV28 to TRBJ2-1, with 7 bases fitting TRBD2. Trimming took 3 bases from V and 7 from J; bases not matched to a gene: 6. Looked up from germline, CDR1 is MDHEN and CDR2 is SYDVKM. This CDR3 comprises 14 residues. For the CDR3, the DNA is TGTGCCAGCAGTTTGGGGGGAGGGCCAAATGAGCAGTTCTTC. Translating it yields CASSLGGGPNEQFF.

With regard to this clonotype: A much bigger clone sits one base away, suggesting this may be a read error. The V and J genes are TRBV2 and TRBJ2-7, with D tentatively TRBD2 (5 bases). Per the germline V gene, CDR1 is SNHLY and CDR2 is FYNNEI. This CDR3 is built from 13 residues. The CDR3 spells CASRFRSGYEQCF. The CDR3 DNA reads as TGTGCCAGCAGGTTCCGAAGCGGTTACGAGCAGTGCTTC.

At least ten counts were recorded for this clonotype. The junction shows a germline mismatch at one end, possibly a read error. This chain connects TRBV10-2 to TRBJ2-7, with TRBD1 as a possible D gene (5 bases). Germline lookup yields CDR1 WSHSY and CDR2 SAAADI. The length of the CDR3 is 11 residues. The CDR3 sequence: CASSEGDEQYF. Written as DNA, the CDR3 is TGTGCCAGCAGTGAAGGGGACGAGCAGTACTTC.

This clonotype was detected ten times or more. This rearrangement joins TRBV29-1 to TRBJ2-7, with D unclear. The V end was cut by 2 bases, the J end by 2 bases, with 13 bases between. The CDR3 extends over 14 amino acids. Germline CDR1 is SQVTM and CDR2 is ANQGSEA. In DNA, the CDR3 is TGCAGCGTTGAATATTCTGGGGATACCTACGAGCAGTACTTC. Its translation is CSVEYSGDTYEQYF.

This clonotype was observed many times. This chain links TRBV27 with TRBJ2-7; D is tentatively TRBD1 or TRBD2 (5 bases each). Per germline, CDR1 MNHEY and CDR2 SMNVEV (reference sequence). Trimming left V 4 bases short and J 2 bases short, with 12 bases between. The CDR3 contains 14 residues. CDR3 sequence: CASSSRGHAYEQYF. The DNA for the CDR3 is TGTGCCAGCAGTTCCCGGGGCCATGCCTACGAGCAGTACTTC.

This clonotype was picked up a small number of times. The chain links TRBV7-9 to TRBJ1-4; D gene ambiguous. Trimming cost V 5 bases and J 1 base, with 8 bases left between them. Per germline, CDR1 SEHNR and CDR2 FQNEAQ (reference sequence). The CDR3 runs 14 residues. The CDR3 protein is CASSRGGTNEKLFF. CDR3 nucleotides: TGTGCCAGCAGCCGCGGTGGAACTAATGAAAAACTGTTTTTT.

This clonotype was seen ten or more times. CDR3 nucleotide sequence: TGTGCCGGGGGGGGAAACTACGAGCAGTACTTC. Protein sequence: CAGGGNYEQYF. The V gene is TRBV2, the J gene TRBJ2-7, with 7 bases lining up with TRBD2. V lost 11 bases and J lost 3; bases outside the gene matches: 4. CDR1 is SNHLY, CDR2 FYNNEI, per germline. The CDR3 totals 11 residues.

This clonotype has ten or more counts. The chain has TRBV28 and TRBJ1-2, with TRBD1 identical over 7 bases. Per the germline V gene, CDR1 is MDHEN and CDR2 is SYDVKM. The CDR3 loop spans 13 amino acids. With 5 bases clipped from V and 7 bases from J, the junction kept 7 bases outside the gene matches. CDR3 amino acids: CASSARQGLGYTF. The CDR3 DNA reads TGTGCCAGCAGTGCACGACAGGGTCTTGGCTACACCTTC.

In this sample, this clonotype turned up many times. The chain joins TRBV28 to TRBJ2-4; D remains ambiguous. The germline V gene has CDR1 MDHEN and CDR2 SYDVKM. The CDR3 consists of 14 residues. V was cut by 5 bases and J by 4 bases, with 12 bases left in between. In nucleotides, the CDR3 is TGTGCCAGCAGTCCTCACCCCGGGAAAAACATTCAGTACTTC. Residues: CASSPHPGKNIQYF.

This clonotype was counted ten times or more. The chain couples TRBV27 to TRBJ2-7, with D tentatively TRBD2 (6 bases). Germline V gene sequence: CDR1 MNHEY, CDR2 SMNVEV (reference sequence). The V end lost 8 bases, the J end lost 0 bases, and 11 bases lay between the germline ends. This CDR3 is 13 amino acids long. CDR3 residues: CASSPSVSYEQYF. CDR3 DNA sequence: TGTGCCAGCTCGCCTAGCGTCTCCTACGAGCAGTACTTC.

This clonotype was recorded many times. The J gene is TRBJ1-2, the V gene TRBV6-1, with a tentative D call TRBD1 (5 bases). V shed 7 bases and J shed 7 bases, with 13 bases lying between them. This CDR3 has 12 residues. Germline CDR1 MNHNS, CDR2 SASEGT. CDR3 in amino acids: CASINGDGGYTF. The CDR3 nucleotides read TGTGCCAGCATAAACGGGGACGGTGGCTACACCTTC.

The sample holds a few counts of this clonotype. This chain joins TRBV7-2 and TRBJ2-1; 14 nucleotides agree with TRBD2. J was trimmed by 4 bases and V by 5 bases; bases with no gene match: 7. This CDR3 has 17 amino acids. From germline, CDR1 is SGHTA and CDR2 FQGNSA. The DNA of the CDR3 is TGTGCCAGCAGCCACACCGGGACTAGCGGGGGTTACAATGAGCAGTTCTTC. Translated, it gives CASSHTGTSGGYNEQFF.

This clonotype was seen many times. This chain connects TRBV18 to TRBJ1-6, with no clear D. Germline V gene sequence: CDR1 KGHSH, CDR2 LQKENI. The CDR3 length is 13 residues. V was shortened by 2 bases and J by 1 base, with 0 bases between the two germline ends. Written as DNA, the CDR3 is TGTGCCAGCTCACCATCCTATAATTCACCCCTCCACTTT. Protein product: CASSPSYNSPLHF.

This clonotype was counted only a few times. V and J are TRBV20-1 and TRBJ2-3; D unresolved. Germline lookup yields CDR1 DFQATT and CDR2 SNEGSKA (reference sequence). This CDR3 comprises 11 residues. CDR3 amino acids: CSAAAGDTQYF. The CDR3, as DNA: TGCAGCGCCGCAGCAGGCGATACGCAGTATTTT.

The chain carries TRBV29-1 and TRBJ2-7; the match to TRBD2 covers 13 bases. Germline CDR1 SQVTM, CDR2 ANQGSEA. Trimming cost V 0 bases and J 3 bases; bases outside gene matches: 5. There are 16 residues in the CDR3. The CDR3 region is CSVEDPGLAGFYEQYF. In DNA form, the CDR3 reads TGCAGCGTTGAAGACCCGGGACTAGCGGGGTTCTACGAGCAGTACTTC.

This clonotype was observed many times. The CDR3 sequence: CASRVAGTANTEAFF. The CDR3 nucleotides are TGTGCCAGCAGGGTTGCCGGGACGGCGAACACTGAAGCTTTCTTT. The chain carries TRBV6-1 and TRBJ1-1; TRBD1 might be the D (5 bases). V was trimmed by 6 bases and J by 1 base, leaving 15 bases between them. The V gene's germline CDR1 is MNHNS and CDR2 SASEGT. The CDR3 length is 15 residues.

This chain joins TRBV6-1 and TRBJ2-7; either TRBD1 or TRBD2 may supply D (5 bases each). There are 15 residues in the CDR3. V lost 5 bases and J lost 4, with 18 bases in between. Germline CDR1 MNHNS, CDR2 SASEGT. As DNA, the CDR3 is TGTGCCAGCAGTCCCGAACTGGGACCACCGTACGAGCAGTACTTC. Translating gives CASSPELGPPYEQYF.

This clonotype was seen a few times. The rearrangement links TRBV3-1 to TRBJ2-2; a weak D match, TRBD2 (6 bases). There are 18 residues in the CDR3. The germline CDR1 and CDR2 sequences are LGHDT and YNNKEL (reference sequence). The V and J ends lost 4 bases and 2 bases respectively, with 20 bases between them. CDR3 coding DNA: TGTGCCAGCAGCCGGCGAGGCTGGAGCGGGCAAAACACCGGGGAGCTGTTTTTT. This codes for CASSRRGWSGQNTGELFF.

The chain links TRBV24-1 to TRBJ2-5; 9 bases are shared with TRBD1. Germline CDR1 and CDR2: KGHDR and SFDVKD. The CDR3 has 15 residues. The V and J ends lost 4 bases and 7 bases, in that order; junction bases with no gene match: 9. The CDR3 coding sequence is TGTGCCACCAGTGAAGCCGGGACAGGGAGAGGGACCCAGTACTTC. Its protein product is CATSEAGTGRGTQYF.

At least ten counts were recorded for this clonotype. V and J are TRBV27 and TRBJ2-1; no firm D call. Germline loops: CDR1 MNHEY, CDR2 SMNVEV (reference sequence). The CDR3 is made up of 13 amino acids. Trimming stripped 5 bases from V and 3 bases from J, with 8 bases between. For the CDR3, the DNA is TGTGCCAGCAGTCGCCAGCGCTACAATGAGCAGTTCTTC. The encoded protein is CASSRQRYNEQFF.

The chain links TRBV6-1 to TRBJ1-2, with D uncertain. Trimming left V 7 bases short and J 7 bases short, with 28 bases between. Germline V gives CDR1 MNHNS, CDR2 SASEGT. This CDR3 spans 17 amino acids. The CDR3 DNA reads TGTGCCAGCAACCCTAAAGGGTTTATAAATGCTTTCCTTGGCTACACCTTC. It codes for CASNPKGFINAFLGYTF.

This clonotype was counted only a few times. The chain recombines TRBV3-1 with TRBJ2-1, with D possibly being TRBD2 (5 bases). Trimming took off 0 bases at V and 5 bases at J, with 14 bases between the two ends. Germline V gene data show CDR1 as LGHDT and CDR2 as YNNKEL (reference sequence). This CDR3 contains 16 residues. The chain's CDR3 is CASSQERGNKDNEQFF. The DNA of the CDR3 is TGTGCCAGCAGCCAAGAGAGAGGGAATAAGGACAATGAGCAGTTCTTC.

This chain joins TRBV11-1 and TRBJ2-5, with 7 positions matching TRBD1. Germline trimming cut 5 bases from V and 0 bases from J; bases unmatched to any gene: 15. The CDR3 extends over 18 amino acids. The germline gives CDR1 SGHAT, CDR2 FQDESV (reference sequence). The CDR3 here is CASSPFGKGGADQETQYF. The CDR3, as DNA: TGTGCCAGCAGCCCATTCGGTAAAGGGGGCGCAGACCAAGAGACCCAGTACTTC.

This clonotype was seen only a few times. The J gene is TRBJ1-5, the V gene TRBV6-9; D gene unclear. Trimming took off 3 bases at V and 6 bases at J, with 12 bases between the two ends. From germline, CDR1 is MNHGY and CDR2 SVAAGI. The CDR3 totals 14 residues. CDR3 coding DNA: TGTGCCAGCAGTTACGTTTCAGAATTTCAGCCCCAGCATTTT. It specifies CASSYVSEFQPQHF.

This clonotype was counted between two and nine times. J is TRBJ1-1 and V is TRBV6-1, with 7 bases aligning to TRBD1. Trimming cost V 6 bases and J 5 bases; bases outside gene matches: 9. The CDR3 consists of 14 residues. Germline CDR1 is MNHNS and CDR2 is SASEGT. This CDR3 is CASRALTGNTEAFF. The CDR3 DNA sequence: TGTGCCAGCAGGGCCTTGACAGGGAATACTGAAGCTTTCTTT.

This clonotype has just one count. The chain links TRBV12-3 or TRBV12-4 to TRBJ1-1; weak D call: TRBD1 (5 bases). The CDR3 sequence is 14 residues long. V dropped 4 bases and J dropped 5 bases, with 14 bases sitting between them. CDR3 in amino acids: CASSSRDVLTEAFF. CDR3 DNA sequence: TGTGCCAGCAGTTCCCGGGACGTTCTGACTGAAGCTTTCTTT.